The 23 T cell receptor beta chains given below trace back to one sample, sequenced in a study of blood T cell repertoires in COVID-19 (dated by TCRdb to 2019 to 2021). To prepare the library, the immunoSEQ multiplex PCR assay was applied. In TCRdb, the immuneACCESS table is reduced to in-frame sequences with V and J assigned. These tables do not hold every clone; where another copy was compared, an unresolved V gene accounts for under half, and the others remain unexplained. Counted in this sample were some 80,000 clones; 65% to 90% of them appeared once. Approximately 20% of the sample rests with the top ten. Sequenced: peripheral blood. The receptors were gathered from a woman between 50 and 59 years old with acute or convalescent COVID-19.

J is TRBJ1-1 and V is TRBV7-9; possibly TRBD1 for D (5 bases). Trimming took off 2 bases at V and 4 bases at J, with 14 bases between the two ends. The CDR3 loop spans 15 amino acids. Germline loops: CDR1 SEHNR, CDR2 FQNEAQ (reference sequence). The chain's CDR3 is CASSLPPGSGTEAFF. The CDR3, as DNA: TGTGCCAGCAGCTTACCTCCAGGGTCGGGCACTGAAGCTTTCTTT.

This chain joins TRBV7-6 and TRBJ2-2; perhaps TRBD2 as D (5 bases). This CDR3 has 16 amino acids. Trimming removed 5 bases at V and 4 bases at J, with 17 bases between. CDR1 SGHVS and CDR2 FNYEAQ come from the germline V gene. The CDR3 nucleotides read TGTGCCAGCAGCCTTCGGACTGGTGCGTCCACCGGGGAGCTGTTTTTT. Protein: CASSLRTGASTGELFF.

The chain couples TRBV19 to TRBJ1-4, with D possibly matching TRBD1 (6 bases). This CDR3 region has 14 residues. V lost 6 bases and J lost 4, with 12 bases in between. Germline CDR1 and CDR2: LNHDA and SQIVND (reference sequence). The CDR3 DNA sequence: TGTGCCAGTAGAACTACAGGGATTAATGAAAAACTGTTTTTT. Amino acid sequence: CASRTTGINEKLFF.

The chain couples TRBV10-2 to TRBJ2-2, with 10 nucleotides matching TRBD2. The CDR3 runs 15 residues. In germline, CDR1 is WSHSY, CDR2 SAAADI. J lost 2 bases, V lost 3 bases, and 0 bases had no gene match. The DNA for the CDR3 is TGCGCCAGCAGTGAACTAGCGGGAAACACCGGGGAGCTGTTTTTT. This encodes CASSELAGNTGELFF.

The chain uses TRBV30 and TRBJ2-3; 8 nucleotides agree with TRBD2. The germline V gene has CDR1 GTSNPN and CDR2 SVGIG (reference sequence). Trimming at V came to 2 bases and at J to 8 bases, leaving 15 bases not matched to a gene. The CDR3 is 16 residues long. CDR3 nucleotide sequence: TGTGCCTGGAGTACCTTCGATCGGGGGGGCCTTGGTACGCAGTATTTT. It encodes CAWSTFDRGGLGTQYF.

J is TRBJ2-4 and V is TRBV29-1, with D perhaps matching TRBD2 (6 bases). This CDR3 is built from 13 residues. Trimming cost V 4 bases and J 9 bases, with 16 bases left between them. Germline V gene sequence: CDR1 SQVTM, CDR2 ANQGSEA. The CDR3 sequence: CSVGRRVGGIQYF. In nucleotides, the CDR3 is TGCAGCGTTGGCCGGCGAGTGGGAGGCATTCAGTACTTC.

J is TRBJ2-3 and V is TRBV3-1 (or the pseudogene TRBV3-2), with D perhaps TRBD2 (6 bases). V shed 6 bases and J shed 2 bases, with 12 bases lying between them. The CDR3 is 14 amino acids. Germline V gene lookup returns CDR1 LGHDT and CDR2 YNNKEL (reference sequence). The CDR3 protein is CASSSSGYTDTQYF. DNA of the CDR3: TGTGCCAGCAGTTCAAGCGGGTACACAGATACGCAGTATTTT.

V is TRBV28 and J is TRBJ2-1; 8 positions agree with TRBD1. The germline V gene encodes CDR1 MDHEN and CDR2 SYDVKM. The V and J ends lost 4 bases and 4 bases, in that order; junction bases with no gene match: 15. The CDR3 runs 18 residues. CDR3 sequence (DNA): TGTGCCAGCAGTTCCCTCCCGACAGGGGTTATGGGGTACAATGAGCAGTTCTTC. Translating gives CASSSLPTGVMGYNEQFF.

This clone came up once. The chain couples TRBV9 to TRBJ2-3, with 8 bases fitting TRBD2. V lost 0 bases and J lost 4; bases outside the gene matches: 4. Germline values: CDR1 SGDLS, CDR2 YYNGEE. This CDR3 comprises 15 residues. DNA for the CDR3: TGTGCCAGCAGCGTAGACGGGGGGGGCGCAGATACGCAGTATTTT. Protein: CASSVDGGGADTQYF.

The V and J genes are TRBV5-4 and TRBJ1-1, with TRBD1 matching 8 bases. V gave up 4 bases and J gave up 3 bases; unmatched junction bases: 2. CDR1 SGHNT and CDR2 YYREEE come from the germline V gene (reference sequence). The CDR3 is 13 residues long. The CDR3 bases are TGTGCCAGCAGCCGGGACAGGCACACTGAAGCTTTCTTT. Translation gives CASSRDRHTEAFF.

This chain links TRBV30 with TRBJ2-7, with D hard to call. Trimming removed 2 bases at V and 5 bases at J, with 7 bases between. There are 11 residues in the CDR3. The germline V gene encodes CDR1 GTSNPN and CDR2 SVGIG (reference sequence). The chain's CDR3 is CAWSPAHEQYF. In DNA, the CDR3 is TGTGCCTGGAGTCCAGCGCACGAGCAGTACTTC.

The chain employs TRBV7-9 and TRBJ2-2; 8 nucleotides agree with TRBD1. The CDR3 contains 17 residues. Trimming removed 5 bases from V and 0 bases from J; junction bases left unmatched: 8. CDR1 is SEHNR and CDR2 is FQNEAQ in the germline V gene (reference sequence). Here the CDR3 reads CASSLYRGDANTGELFF. CDR3 sequence (DNA): TGTGCCAGCAGCCTATACAGGGGGGATGCGAACACCGGGGAGCTGTTTTTT.

The gene calls are TRBV6-6 and TRBJ2-1; the D gene is possibly TRBD1 (6 bases). V was shortened by 6 bases and J by 10 bases, with 16 bases between the two germline ends. CDR1 and CDR2 from the germline V gene are MNHNY and SVGAGI (reference sequence). This CDR3 region has 13 residues. The CDR3 DNA follows: TGTGCCAGCAGCTACCCGGCGCAGGGGGAGCAGTTCTTC. Residues: CASSYPAQGEQFF.

The V gene is TRBV6-6, the J gene TRBJ2-1; 9 bases line up with TRBD1. Trimming cost V 7 bases and J 6 bases; bases outside gene matches: 7. Germline-derived CDR1 and CDR2 are MNHNY and SVGAGI (reference sequence). The CDR3 sequence is 14 residues long. The CDR3, as DNA: TGTGCCAGCACCGGGACAGGGATTAGCAATGAGCAGTTCTTC. Its protein product is CASTGTGISNEQFF.

The chain couples TRBV24-1 to TRBJ2-7; perhaps TRBD2 as D (6 bases). The CDR3 consists of 15 residues. Germline V gives CDR1 KGHDR, CDR2 SFDVKD. V lost 2 bases to trimming and J lost 4 bases, with 14 bases between them. In DNA, the CDR3 is TGTGCCACCAGTGATTCGGGGGATGGGATTTACGAGCAGTACTTC. This encodes CATSDSGDGIYEQYF.

The gene calls are TRBV4-2 and TRBJ2-7, with 9 bases that match TRBD2. CDR1 LGHNA and CDR2 YNFKEQ come from the germline V gene. The CDR3 covers 18 residues. The trim removed 4 bases at V and 3 bases at J, leaving 16 bases unmatched. This CDR3 is CASSRQDRSGGTYYEQYF. CDR3 DNA: TGTGCCAGCAGCCGACAAGATAGAAGCGGGGGGACTTACTACGAGCAGTACTTC.

The chain uses TRBV12-3 or TRBV12-4 and TRBJ1-1; 7 bases map to TRBD1. The junction had 6 bases not matched to a gene; V was cut back by 3 bases and J by 11 bases. The CDR3 is made up of 12 amino acids. The CDR3 sequence is CASSFAGGSAFF. CDR3 coding DNA: TGTGCCAGCAGTTTTGCAGGGGGAAGTGCTTTCTTT.

CDR3 sequence: CASSPHRNEKLFF. CDR3 nucleotide sequence: TGTGCCAGCTCACCGCACAGGAATGAAAAACTGTTTTTT. The rearrangement links TRBV18 to TRBJ1-4; D is perhaps TRBD1 (5 bases). There are 13 residues in the CDR3. The V and J ends lost 3 bases and 5 bases respectively, with 7 bases between them. CDR1 is KGHSH, CDR2 LQKENI, per germline.

The chain combines TRBV7-8 with TRBJ1-2, with 8 bases matching TRBD1. Germline assignment: CDR1 SGHVS and CDR2 FQNEAQ. CDR3 length equals 16 residues. The junction had 9 bases not matched to a gene; V was cut back by 3 bases and J by 3 bases. CDR3: CASSFPSDRADYGYTF. CDR3 DNA sequence: TGTGCCAGCAGCTTCCCCTCGGACAGGGCGGACTATGGCTACACCTTC.

The gene calls are TRBV18 and TRBJ1-1; D is unclear. This CDR3 is built from 16 residues. Between the trimmed V and J ends, which lost 2 bases and 1 base, there was a span of 14 bases. Germline CDR1 reads KGHSH; CDR2 reads LQKENI. The chain's CDR3 is CASSPDLQRTNTEAFF. The CDR3 region has the DNA TGTGCCAGCTCACCAGATCTACAGAGAACGAACACTGAAGCTTTCTTT.

The chain combines TRBV28 with TRBJ2-2, with 13 bases aligning to TRBD2. The CDR3 is 16 amino acids. The junction had 1 base not matched to a gene; V was cut back by 0 bases and J by 6 bases. Per the germline V gene, CDR1 is MDHEN and CDR2 is SYDVKM. CDR3 DNA: TGTGCCAGCAGTTTATGGGGACTAGCGGGATCCGGGGAGCTGTTTTTT. Translated: CASSLWGLAGSGELFF.

In its sample, this clone was seen once. V usage is TRBV7-9 and J usage is TRBJ2-7, with D possibly TRBD1 on 6 matching bases. The CDR3 has 15 residues. V gave up 2 bases and J gave up 5 bases, with 16 bases separating them. The germline CDR1 and CDR2 sequences are SEHNR and FQNEAQ (reference sequence). CDR3 region: CASSLRPEGGHEQYF. CDR3 DNA: TGTGCCAGCAGCTTAAGGCCGGAAGGGGGACACGAGCAGTACTTC.

The chain joins TRBV20-1 to TRBJ2-7, with TRBD1 identical over 7 bases. With V trimmed by 3 bases and J by 3 bases, 8 bases remained unmatched. Germline CDR1 is DFQATT and CDR2 is SNEGSKA (reference sequence). The CDR3 runs to 14 residues. The CDR3 nucleotides read TGCAGTGCTAGTCCACGACAGGGAAACTACGAGCAGTACTTC. Translated, it gives CSASPRQGNYEQYF.